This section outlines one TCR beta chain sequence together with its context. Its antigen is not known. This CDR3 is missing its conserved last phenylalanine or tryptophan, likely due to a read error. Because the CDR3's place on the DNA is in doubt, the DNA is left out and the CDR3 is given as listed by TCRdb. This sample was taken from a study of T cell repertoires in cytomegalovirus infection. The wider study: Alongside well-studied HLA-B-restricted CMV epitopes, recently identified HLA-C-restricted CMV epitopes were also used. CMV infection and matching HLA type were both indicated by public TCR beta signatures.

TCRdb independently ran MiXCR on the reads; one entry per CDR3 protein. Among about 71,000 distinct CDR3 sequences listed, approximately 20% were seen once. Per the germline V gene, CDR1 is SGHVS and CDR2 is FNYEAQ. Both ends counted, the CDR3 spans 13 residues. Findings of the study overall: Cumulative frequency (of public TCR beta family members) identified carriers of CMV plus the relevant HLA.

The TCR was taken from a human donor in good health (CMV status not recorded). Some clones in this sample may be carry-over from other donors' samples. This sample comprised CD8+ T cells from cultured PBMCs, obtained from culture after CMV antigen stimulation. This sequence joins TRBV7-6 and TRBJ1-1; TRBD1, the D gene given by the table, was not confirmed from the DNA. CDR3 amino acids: CASSLDVGRGGPI.